This TCR beta chain was retrieved from a study of T cell repertoires in cytomegalovirus infection. Study summary: Indications of both CMV infection and matching HLA type were provided by public TCR beta signatures.

In this sample, this clonotype turned up many times. Its matching antigen is unknown. Germline V gene lookup returns CDR1 SGHVS and CDR2 FNYEAQ. CDR3 size: 14 residues. The V and J ends lost 6 bases and 5 bases respectively, with 13 bases between them. General observations from the study: Summed frequency of shared TCR beta families picked out CMV carriers who also had the relevant HLA. HLA-C-restricted, CMV-specific TCR beta clonotypes were dominant ex vivo.

TCRdb ran MiXCR on the reads and lists one entry per CDR3 protein. The profile shows approximately 490,000 distinct CDR3 sequences, 11% of them singletons. The sequence was obtained from a human donor in good health (CMV status not recorded). Some clones in this sample may be carry-over from other donors' samples. The sequenced sample was PBMCs. The chain couples TRBV7-6 to TRBJ2-2; D is perhaps TRBD1 or TRBD2 (6 bases each). Written as DNA, the CDR3 is TGTGCCAGCAGAGGACTAACAGGGACCGGGGAGCTGTTTTTT. Protein product: CASRGLTGTGELFF.